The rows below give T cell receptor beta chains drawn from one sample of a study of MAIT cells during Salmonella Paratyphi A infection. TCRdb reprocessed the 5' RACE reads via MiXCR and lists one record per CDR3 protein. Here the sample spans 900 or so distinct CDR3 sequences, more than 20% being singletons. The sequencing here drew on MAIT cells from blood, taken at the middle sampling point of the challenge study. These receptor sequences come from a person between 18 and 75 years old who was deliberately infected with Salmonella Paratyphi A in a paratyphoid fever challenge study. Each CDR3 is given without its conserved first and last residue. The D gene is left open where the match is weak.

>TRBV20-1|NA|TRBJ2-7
SARGSDYEQY
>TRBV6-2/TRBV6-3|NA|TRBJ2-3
ASSYSTSTDTQY
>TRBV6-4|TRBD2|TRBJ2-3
ASSDSASGGTDTQY
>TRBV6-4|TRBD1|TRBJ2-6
ASSAGTGGSGANVLT
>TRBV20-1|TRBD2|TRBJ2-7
SARALAGDSYEQY
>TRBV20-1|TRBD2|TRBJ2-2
SAREGLAGDTGELF
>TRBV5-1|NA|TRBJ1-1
ERSLAIGQPNTEAF
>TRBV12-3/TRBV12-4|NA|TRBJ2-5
ASSQNQETQY
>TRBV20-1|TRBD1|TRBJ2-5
SAPRGREQETQY
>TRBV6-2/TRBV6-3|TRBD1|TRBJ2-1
ASEKGGEAYNEQF
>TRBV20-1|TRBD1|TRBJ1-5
SAQQAGGGNQPQH
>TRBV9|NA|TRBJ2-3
ASSVGTQRTDTQY
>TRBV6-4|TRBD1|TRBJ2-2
ASSPGQGNTGELF
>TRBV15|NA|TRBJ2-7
VTSPAEGQPDYEQC
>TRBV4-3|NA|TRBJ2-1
ASSQAYSLAFNEQF
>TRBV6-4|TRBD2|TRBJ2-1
ASSASGGGGEQF
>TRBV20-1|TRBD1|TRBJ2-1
SARGTDYNEQF
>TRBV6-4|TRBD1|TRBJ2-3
ASSDGTGDTDTQY
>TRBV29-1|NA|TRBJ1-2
SVEAALGITSYGYT
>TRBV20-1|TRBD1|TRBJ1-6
SAREPTGDNSPLH
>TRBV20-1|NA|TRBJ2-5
SARDEQNSQETQY
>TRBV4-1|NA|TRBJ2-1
ASSQNLGQPSAYEQF
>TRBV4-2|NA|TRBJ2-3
ASSQERAGGTDTQY
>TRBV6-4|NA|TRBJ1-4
ASSDGSTEKLF
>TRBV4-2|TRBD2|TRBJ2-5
ASSPLDGEGTQY
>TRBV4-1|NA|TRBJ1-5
ASSPTGWGGGQPQH
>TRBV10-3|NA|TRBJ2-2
ATRTASGNTGELF
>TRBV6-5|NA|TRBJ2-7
ASSYDRTYEQY
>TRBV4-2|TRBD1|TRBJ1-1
ASSYQTTQGAGEEEG
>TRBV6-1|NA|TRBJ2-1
ASSLDSHNEQF
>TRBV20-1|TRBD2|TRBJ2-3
SARILAGVSTDTQY
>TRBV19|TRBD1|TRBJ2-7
ASLGTESYEQY
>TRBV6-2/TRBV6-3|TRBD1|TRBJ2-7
ASSYSGTGGYEQY
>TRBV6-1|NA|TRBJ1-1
ASTLTSENTEAF
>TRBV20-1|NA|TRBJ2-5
SAREEGGWAETQY